What follows are 30 T cell receptor beta chains derived from one specimen sequenced in a study of T cell changes during pregnancy in multiple sclerosis. Using immunoSEQ multiplex PCR, the repertoire was profiled, and TCRdb retains in-frame clones only, with some absent. The sample includes over 55,000 clones, about 83% of them seen just once. What was sequenced was peripheral blood from another person, used as feeder cells. These receptors originate from a human donor whose cells served as feeder cells for cultures in a pregnancy study.

The count of this clone is one. The chain is built from TRBV11-2 and TRBJ1-1, with 11 nucleotides matching TRBD1. The junction had 5 bases not matched to a gene; V was cut back by 6 bases and J by 11 bases. Germline CDR1 is SGHAT and CDR2 is FQNNGV. The CDR3 sequence is 12 residues long. Here the CDR3 reads CASSGQGAHAFF. CDR3 coding DNA: TGTGCCAGCAGTGGACAGGGGGCACACGCTTTCTTT.

The chain has TRBV10-1 and TRBJ1-1; no clear D. The V gene lost 3 bases and the J gene lost 0 bases, with 5 bases spanning the gap. Germline-derived CDR1 and CDR2 are WNHNN and SYGVQD (reference sequence). The CDR3 loop spans 13 amino acids. The CDR3 DNA follows: TGCGCCAGCAGTGATTCAGTGAACACTGAAGCTTTCTTT. Amino acid sequence: CASSDSVNTEAFF.

The V and J genes are TRBV6-6 and TRBJ2-3; D is ambiguous. Trimming pared 0 bases from V and 4 bases from J, leaving 2 bases between. The germline V gene encodes CDR1 MNHNY and CDR2 SVGAGI (reference sequence). The CDR3 extends over 12 amino acids. CDR3 sequence: CASSYSSDTQYF. The DNA for the CDR3 is TGTGCCAGCAGTTACTCGTCAGATACGCAGTATTTT.

V gene TRBV6-1 combines with J gene TRBJ1-3; no firm D call. Germline V lookup: CDR1 MNHNS, CDR2 SASEGT. V lost 2 bases, J lost 9 bases, and 11 bases lay in between. The CDR3 runs 13 residues. CDR3 amino acids: CASSETPLGTIYF. The CDR3 bases are TGTGCCAGCAGTGAAACTCCCTTGGGCACCATATATTTT.

This clone occurred once. The rearrangement links TRBV28 to TRBJ1-5; D remains ambiguous. This CDR3 is built from 16 residues. Germline loops: CDR1 MDHEN, CDR2 SYDVKM. The V and J ends lost 4 bases and 0 bases respectively, with 13 bases between them. The CDR3 nucleotides read TGTGCCAGCAGTTCACTCCGCCGCGGTAGCAATCAGCCCCAGCATTTT. Translation gives CASSSLRRGSNQPQHF.

As DNA, the CDR3 is TGTGCCAGCAGCCCCCGCGTCACCGGGGAGCTGTTTTTT. Encoded protein: CASSPRVTGELFF. The chain carries TRBV7-2 and TRBJ2-2, with D unclear. The V end lost 5 bases, the J end lost 4 bases, and 8 bases lay between the germline ends. Germline V gene data show CDR1 as SGHTA and CDR2 as FQGNSA. This CDR3 spans 13 amino acids.

This chain uses TRBV5-1 with TRBJ1-2; D might be TRBD1 (6 bases). With 0 bases removed from V and 0 bases from J, the gap between germline ends came to 9 bases. There are 15 residues in the CDR3. CDR1 is SGHRS, CDR2 YFSETQ, per germline. CDR3 residues: CASSLEGEANYGYTF. Here the CDR3 DNA reads TGCGCCAGCAGCTTGGAGGGGGAAGCTAACTATGGCTACACCTTC.

This chain connects TRBV5-1 to TRBJ1-4; 7 bases map to TRBD1. V was pared by 5 bases and J by 4 bases, with 8 bases of the junction left unmatched. Germline CDR1 SGHRS, CDR2 YFSETQ. This CDR3 has 15 amino acids. As DNA, the CDR3 is TGCGCCAGCAGGCCTGCGACAGGGAGTAATGAAAAACTGTTTTTT. It yields the protein CASRPATGSNEKLFF.

This clone was detected only once. This chain uses TRBV29-1 with TRBJ2-3; 10 nucleotides match TRBD2. This CDR3 is 14 amino acids long. Germline trimming cut 7 bases from V and 4 bases from J; bases unmatched to any gene: 8. Germline-derived CDR1 and CDR2 are SQVTM and ANQGSEA. CDR3 loop: CSGASGSGSDTQYF. The CDR3 DNA is TGCAGCGGGGCTAGCGGGAGCGGGTCAGATACGCAGTATTTT.

The gene calls are TRBV30 and TRBJ2-2; 14 bases line up with TRBD2. V shed 3 bases and J 3 bases; nucleotides not matched to a gene: 3. The CDR3 is 16 amino acids. The germline CDR1 and CDR2 sequences are GTSNPN and SVGIG (reference sequence). The CDR3 region is CAWRGTSGRHTGELFF. Written as DNA, the CDR3 is TGTGCCTGGAGAGGGACTAGCGGGAGACACACCGGGGAGCTGTTTTTT. The whole variable domain, filled in from reference TRBV30 and TRBJ2-2, reads SQTIHQWPATLVQPVGSPLSLECTVEGTSNPNLYWYRQAAGRGLQLLFYSVGIGQISSEVPQNLSASRPQDRQFILSSKKLLLSDSGFYLCAWRGTSGRHTGELFFGEGSRLTVL.

The chain recombines TRBV5-1 with TRBJ2-1; D is perhaps TRBD1 (5 bases). V was trimmed by 0 bases and J by 1 base, leaving 5 bases between them. The CDR3 sequence is 14 residues long. CDR1 SGHRS and CDR2 YFSETQ come from the germline V gene. This CDR3 is CASSLEGSYNEQFF. CDR3 nucleotides: TGCGCCAGCAGCTTGGAGGGGTCCTACAATGAGCAGTTCTTC.

This chain joins TRBV6-5 and TRBJ2-4; 7 nucleotides line up with TRBD2. V lost 7 bases and J lost 8; bases outside the gene matches: 11. Germline V gives CDR1 MNHEY, CDR2 SVGAGI. This CDR3 contains 14 residues. In DNA form, the CDR3 reads TGTGCCAGCACCTCTAGCGGTCCCGGGGACATTCAGTACTTC. Translating gives CASTSSGPGDIQYF.

The chain recombines TRBV5-8 with TRBJ2-5; 11 bases are shared with TRBD2. CDR1 SGHTS and CDR2 YDEGEE come from the germline V gene. V was pared by 4 bases and J by 5 bases, with 10 bases of the junction left unmatched. This CDR3 contains 16 residues. CDR3 loop: CASSPRLAGRLETQYF. The CDR3 DNA reads as TGTGCCAGCAGCCCACGACTAGCGGGGCGCCTGGAGACCCAGTACTTC. Filled out from reference TRBV5-8 and TRBJ2-5, the complete variable domain reads EAGVTQSPTHLIKTRGQQATLRCSPISGHTSVYWYQQALGLGLQFLLWYDEGEERNRGNFPPRFSGRQFPNYSSELNVNALELEDSALYLCASSPRLAGRLETQYFGPGTRLLVL.

The rearrangement joins TRBV5-6 to TRBJ1-6; D remains unclear. CDR3 length: 15 residues. V dropped 5 bases and J dropped 9 bases, with 18 bases sitting between them. In germline, CDR1 is SGHDT, CDR2 YYEEEE. This CDR3 reads CASRATWAESSPLHF. The CDR3 DNA is TGTGCCAGCAGAGCTACTTGGGCAGAAAGTTCACCCCTCCACTTT.

With regard to this clone: Other DNA sequences within the sample encode an identical CDR3. V gene TRBV5-1 combines with J gene TRBJ2-7; D is possibly TRBD2 (6 bases). The CDR3 consists of 14 residues. The V gene lost 0 bases and the J gene lost 1 base, with 8 bases spanning the gap. Germline loops: CDR1 SGHRS, CDR2 YFSETQ. The CDR3 sequence is CASSLVGGSYEQYF. The CDR3 DNA reads TGCGCCAGCAGCTTGGTCGGGGGATCCTACGAGCAGTACTTC. The full variable domain, with the rest looked up from reference TRBV5-1 and TRBJ2-7, is KAGVTQTPRYLIKTRGQQVTLSCSPISGHRSVSWYQQTPGQGLQFLFEYFSETQRNKGNFPGRFSGRQFSNSRSEMNVSTLELGDSALYLCASSLVGGSYEQYFGPGTRLTVT.

This clone has just one count. The chain carries TRBV19 and TRBJ1-4; the D is unclear. CDR1 and CDR2 (germline): LNHDA, SQIVND (reference sequence). The germline V and J ends were trimmed by 7 bases and 0 bases, with 12 bases remaining between them. This CDR3 spans 15 amino acids. The CDR3 reads CASTLTRATNEKLFF. The CDR3 coding sequence is TGTGCCAGTACTCTTACGAGGGCAACTAATGAAAAACTGTTTTTT. Combining the CDR3 with reference TRBV19 and TRBJ1-4 gives the whole variable domain DGGITQSPKYLFRKEGQNVTLSCEQNLNHDAMYWYRQDPGQGLRLIYYSQIVNDFQKGDIAEGYSVSREKKESFPLTVTSAQKNPTAFYLCASTLTRATNEKLFFGSGTQLSVL.

The rearrangement joins TRBV7-2 to TRBJ2-5, with 10 nucleotides matching TRBD1. Germline V lookup: CDR1 SGHTA, CDR2 FQGNSA. CDR3 length: 15 residues. V lost 5 bases to trimming and J lost 1 base; unmatched junction nucleotides: 4. CDR3 region: CASSADRGSQETQYF. As DNA, the CDR3 is TGTGCCAGCAGCGCGGACAGGGGGTCCCAAGAGACCCAGTACTTC.

With respect to this clone: Other nucleotide sequences from this sample produce the same CDR3. This chain uses TRBV9 with TRBJ2-6; no reliable D call. Trimming removed 0 bases at V and 0 bases at J, with 4 bases between. The CDR3 is made up of 15 amino acids. Germline V gene sequence: CDR1 SGDLS, CDR2 YYNGEE. The CDR3 loop reads CASSVAGSGANVLTF. The DNA of the CDR3 is TGTGCCAGCAGCGTAGCTGGCTCTGGGGCCAACGTCCTGACTTTC.

The V call is TRBV7-9, the J call TRBJ2-5, with 8 nucleotides matching TRBD1. The J call may be in error: the DNA end matches TRBJ2-7 better. The germline V gene encodes CDR1 SEHNR and CDR2 FQNEAQ (reference sequence). The CDR3 length is 13 residues. DNA for the CDR3: TGTGCCAGCAGCTTAGGGACAGGGATCGAGCAGTACTTC. As protein: CASSLGTGIEQYF.

The rearrangement links TRBV28 to TRBJ1-5, with D unresolved. The CDR3 runs 15 residues. V lost 2 bases and J lost 7, with 15 bases in between. In germline, CDR1 is MDHEN, CDR2 SYDVKM. The CDR3 loop reads CASSLEVLRRQPQHF. CDR3 bases: TGTGCCAGCAGTTTAGAGGTCCTCAGGAGACAGCCCCAGCATTTT.

This rearrangement joins TRBV5-4 to TRBJ2-5; 11 bases line up with TRBD2. The CDR3 is made up of 13 amino acids. V shed 4 bases and J 6 bases; nucleotides not matched to a gene: 2. CDR1 is SGHNT and CDR2 is YYREEE in the germline V gene (reference sequence). Written as DNA, the CDR3 is TGTGCCAGCAGCGGACTAGCGGGCCAGACCCAGTACTTC. Protein: CASSGLAGQTQYF. Full variable domain (rest looked up from reference TRBV5-4 and TRBJ2-5): ETGVTQSPTHLIKTRGQQVTLRCSSQSGHNTVSWYQQALGQGPQFIFQYYREEENGRGNFPPRFSGLQFPNYSSELNVNALELDDSALYLCASSGLAGQTQYFGPGTRLLVL.

The chain is built from TRBV10-3 and TRBJ2-1; no firm D call. The germline gives CDR1 ENHRY, CDR2 SYGVKD. There are 15 residues in the CDR3. V lost 4 bases to trimming and J lost 9 bases, with 19 bases between them. The CDR3 reads CAISVDTAARSEQFF. In DNA form, the CDR3 reads TGTGCCATCAGTGTCGACACGGCCGCCCGTAGTGAGCAGTTCTTC.

The gene calls are TRBV14 and TRBJ2-7; D is possibly TRBD1 (5 bases). V lost 4 bases, J lost 4 bases, and 11 bases lay in between. CDR1 and CDR2 (germline): SGHDN, FVKESK. The CDR3 consists of 13 residues. CDR3 protein: CASSLADTYEQYF. For the CDR3, the DNA is TGTGCCAGCAGCCTCGCGGACACTTACGAGCAGTACTTC.

The chain has TRBV5-1 and TRBJ1-1; TRBD1 matches at 10 bases. Looked up from germline, CDR1 is SGHRS and CDR2 is YFSETQ. After removal of 0 bases from V and 6 bases from J, the junction contained 5 bases not matched to a gene. CDR3 length: 15 amino acids. The CDR3 DNA is TGCGCCAGCAGCTTGGCCGCGACAGGGGGCCCTGAAGCTTTCTTT. It is translated as CASSLAATGGPEAFF. Full variable domain (remainder filled in from reference TRBV5-1 and TRBJ1-1): KAGVTQTPRYLIKTRGQQVTLSCSPISGHRSVSWYQQTPGQGLQFLFEYFSETQRNKGNFPGRFSGRQFSNSRSEMNVSTLELGDSALYLCASSLAATGGPEAFFGQGTRLTVV.

The CDR3 spells CASRTGYPNTEAFF. CDR3 sequence (DNA): TGTGCCAGCAGGACAGGCTATCCGAACACTGAAGCTTTCTTT. The V and J genes are TRBV5-4 and TRBJ1-1; possibly TRBD1 for D (6 bases). CDR1 is SGHNT, CDR2 YYREEE, per germline (reference sequence). This CDR3 is 14 amino acids long. V dropped 5 bases and J dropped 1 base, with 12 bases sitting between them. Drawing the rest from reference TRBV5-4 and TRBJ1-1, the complete variable domain is ETGVTQSPTHLIKTRGQQVTLRCSSQSGHNTVSWYQQALGQGPQFIFQYYREEENGRGNFPPRFSGLQFPNYSSELNVNALELDDSALYLCASRTGYPNTEAFFGQGTRLTVV.

This clone was seen once. The CDR3 sequence is CASSERGATNEKLFF. The CDR3 DNA sequence: TGTGCCAGCAGTGAAAGGGGGGCAACTAATGAAAAACTGTTTTTT. The J gene is TRBJ1-4, the V gene TRBV2; D is possibly TRBD1 (6 bases). Germline loops: CDR1 SNHLY, CDR2 FYNNEI. The CDR3 extends over 15 amino acids. Trimming left V 2 bases short and J 0 bases short, with 7 bases between.

The chain carries TRBV19 and TRBJ1-2; D is unresolved. Trimming removed 5 bases at V and 2 bases at J, with 15 bases between. The CDR3 sequence is 15 residues long. The germline V gene encodes CDR1 LNHDA and CDR2 SQIVND (reference sequence). This CDR3 is CASSLYRTSNYGYTF. The CDR3 coding sequence is TGTGCCAGTAGTTTATACCGGACCAGCAACTATGGCTACACCTTC.

This CDR3 is CSAPETGTF. The CDR3, as DNA: TGCAGTGCGCCCGAAACGGGCACCTTC. The rearrangement uses TRBV20-1 and TRBJ1-2; D is unclear. The CDR3 totals 9 residues. CDR1 and CDR2 from the germline V gene are DFQATT and SNEGSKA (reference sequence). Trimming removed 6 bases from V and 13 bases from J, with 12 bases in between.

The chain combines TRBV6-1 with TRBJ2-3; 8 nucleotides line up with TRBD2. CDR1 MNHNS and CDR2 SASEGT come from the germline V gene. The CDR3 spans 16 residues. V lost 4 bases to trimming and J lost 6 bases; unmatched junction nucleotides: 12. The CDR3 DNA reads as TGTGCCAGCAGTGCCGCCGGGCGGGGGGCGCGGGATACGCAGTATTTT. This translates into CASSAAGRGARDTQYF.

The gene calls are TRBV30 and TRBJ1-3; no firm D call. This CDR3 spans 13 amino acids. V was cut by 1 base and J by 6 bases, with 10 bases left in between. Germline assignment: CDR1 GTSNPN and CDR2 SVGIG (reference sequence). The chain's CDR3 is CAWSGAPQNTIYF. The CDR3 DNA is TGTGCCTGGAGTGGCGCGCCCCAAAACACCATATATTTT. Complete variable domain (other parts from reference TRBV30 and TRBJ1-3): SQTIHQWPATLVQPVGSPLSLECTVEGTSNPNLYWYRQAAGRGLQLLFYSVGIGQISSEVPQNLSASRPQDRQFILSSKKLLLSDSGFYLCAWSGAPQNTIYFGEGSWLTVV.